This TCR beta chain was obtained from a study of shared T cell receptors in the human thymus. This CDR3 is 19 amino acids long. CDR1 and CDR2 from the germline V gene are SGHAT and FQNNGV. With 3 bases removed from V and 5 bases from J, the gap between germline ends came to 28 bases. Method: immunoSEQ multiplex PCR; TCRdb's copy keeps in-frame clones and lacks some. The sample lists 700,000 to 750,000 clones, roughly 88% occurring once. This same sample was also taken into another study, of human thymus T cells. This second study notes: Healthy Finnish infants undergoing corrective surgery for congenital heart defects were the donors. The study used thymus tissue resected during corrective heart surgery. Apparent bias marked the V and J gene usage of thymic and blood repertoires. Related work showed strongly overlapping thymic repertoires across unrelated individuals.

This TCR was recovered from a girl under three years old with a congenital heart defect. The chain uses TRBV11-2 and TRBJ1-2, with D tentatively TRBD1 (5 bases). Specimen: thymocytes. CDR3 nucleotide sequence: TGTGCCAGCAGCTTCCCCCGTGGTCAGTGGGGGGATTCGTGGTATGGCTACACCTTC. Its translation is CASSFPRGQWGDSWYGYTF.